This TCR beta chain was identified in a study of early T cells in non-severe SARS-CoV-2 infection. As for the study in general: Chains were unpaired, as sequencing was done on bulk RNA from unsorted whole blood.

Study-level results: VDJdb matching skewed toward anti-spike CD8 responses, missing private and CD4 specificities.

Notes on this clonotype: Antigen unknown.

Researchers attached unique molecular identifiers to individual cDNA molecules. A single record per CDR3 protein comes from TCRdb applying MiXCR to the 5' RACE reads. The table has tens of thousands of distinct CDR3 sequences, 13% seen once. Germline CDR1 and CDR2: SGHRS and YFSETQ. V lost 0 bases to trimming and J lost 5 bases, with 10 bases between them. CDR3 size: 14 residues. This sequence originates from an adult who was a healthcare worker with PCR-confirmed SARS-CoV-2 infection or an uninfected control (not recorded which). The rearrangement joins TRBV5-1 to TRBJ2-3; possibly TRBD1 or TRBD2 for D (5 bases each). The sequenced sample consisted of whole blood. CDR3 nucleotides: TGCGCCAGCAGCTTGGCCGGTGGGGGAGATACGCAGTATTTT. Protein sequence: CASSLAGGGDTQYF.